The 31 T cell receptor beta chains reported below all come from one sample, sequenced in a study of T cell responses to AZD1222 COVID-19 vaccine. Here immunoSEQ multiplex PCR was the method, and the copy in TCRdb shows in-frame clones only, minus some. Of roughly 150,000 clones in the sample, 70% to 90% were seen once. This material consisted of peripheral blood, taken on day 0 of AZD1222 vaccination. All receptors come from an adult in good health.

The genes are TRBV20-1 and TRBJ1-1; D unresolved. The CDR3 is 11 residues long. Trimming cost V 7 bases and J 10 bases, with 16 bases left between them. Germline CDR1 DFQATT, CDR2 SNEGSKA (reference sequence). Written as DNA, the CDR3 is TGCAGTGGTCATAGTGGGGTCGGAGCTTTCTTT. Protein sequence: CSGHSGVGAFF.

This clone has just a few counts. This rearrangement joins TRBV30 to TRBJ1-2; D is unresolved. CDR3 length: 12 amino acids. V gave up 1 base and J gave up 8 bases, with 11 bases separating them. Looked up from germline, CDR1 is GTSNPN and CDR2 is SVGIG (reference sequence). CDR3 residues: CAWSGRLWGYTF. The DNA for the CDR3 is TGTGCCTGGAGTGGGAGACTATGGGGCTACACCTTC.

The chain recombines TRBV9 with TRBJ2-3; TRBD1 agrees at 7 bases. The junction had 5 bases not matched to a gene; V was cut back by 1 base and J by 3 bases. The germline V gene encodes CDR1 SGDLS and CDR2 YYNGEE. The CDR3 totals 15 residues. CDR3 protein: CASSVLGTVTDTQYF. The DNA for the CDR3 is TGTGCCAGCAGCGTACTTGGGACAGTAACAGATACGCAGTATTTT.

V usage is TRBV19 and J usage is TRBJ1-5; D is possibly TRBD1 (5 bases). This CDR3 comprises 15 residues. The V and J ends lost 2 bases and 4 bases respectively, with 12 bases between them. The germline gives CDR1 LNHDA, CDR2 SQIVND (reference sequence). The CDR3 DNA follows: TGTGCCAGTAGTATATCGCGTCAGGGTAATCAGCCCCAGCATTTT. It yields the protein CASSISRQGNQPQHF.

The chain recombines TRBV3-1 (or the pseudogene TRBV3-2) with TRBJ1-2, with a tentative D call TRBD1 (6 bases). The germline V gene has CDR1 LGHDT and CDR2 YNNKEL (reference sequence). The CDR3 has 14 amino acids. V gave up 0 bases and J gave up 8 bases, with 13 bases separating them. CDR3 sequence: CASSQDRSRGGYTF. CDR3 coding DNA: TGTGCCAGCAGCCAAGATAGAAGCAGGGGCGGCTACACCTTC.

Written as DNA, the CDR3 is TGCGCCAGCAGCTTGAACTATAATGAAAAACTGTTTTTT. This encodes CASSLNYNEKLFF. The rearrangement links TRBV5-1 to TRBJ1-4; D gene unclear. V gave up 1 base and J gave up 4 bases, with 5 bases separating them. This CDR3 is built from 13 residues. Germline CDR1 is SGHRS and CDR2 is YFSETQ.

A remark on this clone: The same CDR3 can be traced to other DNA sequences in this sample. The chain couples TRBV30 to TRBJ1-4; D is undetermined. The CDR3 runs to 13 residues. The ends were cut back, 0 bases at V and 8 bases at J, with 10 bases in the middle. The germline V gene has CDR1 GTSNPN and CDR2 SVGIG (reference sequence). The CDR3 reads CAWSVETGEKLFF. The CDR3, as DNA: TGTGCCTGGAGTGTCGAAACCGGAGAAAAACTGTTTTTT.

This chain uses TRBV18 with TRBJ2-5; D is ambiguous. The CDR3 has 13 residues. The germline V and J ends were trimmed by 3 bases and 5 bases, with 10 bases remaining between them. Germline CDR1 reads KGHSH; CDR2 reads LQKENI. The CDR3 protein is CASSPSLAETQYF. The DNA for the CDR3 is TGTGCCAGCTCACCTTCGTTGGCGGAGACCCAGTACTTC.

The chain couples TRBV25-1 to TRBJ2-3; perhaps TRBD2 as D (6 bases). Deletions cut 0 bases from V and 4 bases from J, with 17 bases between. This CDR3 spans 17 amino acids. CDR1 is MGHDK and CDR2 is SYGVNS in the germline V gene. The CDR3 DNA reads as TGTGCCAGCAGTGAATATGTAAAGGGAGGATGGTCAGATACGCAGTATTTT. It encodes CASSEYVKGGWSDTQYF.

V and J are TRBV30 and TRBJ1-6; the D gene is possibly TRBD1 (5 bases). The V gene lost 2 bases and the J gene lost 9 bases, with 20 bases spanning the gap. CDR3 length equals 16 residues. Germline lookup yields CDR1 GTSNPN and CDR2 SVGIG (reference sequence). CDR3 DNA: TGTGCCTGGAGTCCGACAGAGGGATGGTGGAGTTCACCCCTCCACTTT. Amino acids: CAWSPTEGWWSSPLHF.

This chain connects TRBV19 to TRBJ2-3; 12 bases fit TRBD2. Trimming cost V 4 bases and J 4 bases; bases outside gene matches: 6. Germline-derived CDR1 and CDR2 are LNHDA and SQIVND (reference sequence). CDR3 length equals 16 residues. CDR3 bases: TGTGCCAGTAGTAACAGACTAGCGGGAGCTGCAGATACGCAGTATTTT. Protein sequence: CASSNRLAGAADTQYF.

This chain links TRBV6-1 with TRBJ1-1; D is undetermined. Trimming pared 3 bases from V and 0 bases from J, leaving 11 bases between. The CDR3 is 15 residues long. The germline gives CDR1 MNHNS, CDR2 SASEGT. CDR3 region: CASSDPRTMNTEAFF. Here the CDR3 DNA reads TGTGCCAGCAGTGACCCCAGGACTATGAACACTGAAGCTTTCTTT.

The chain couples TRBV11-3 to TRBJ2-2, with TRBD1 matching over 11 bases. Germline CDR1 SGHNT, CDR2 YENEEA. The CDR3 length is 15 residues. V gave up 3 bases and J gave up 6 bases; unmatched junction bases: 3. The CDR3 DNA sequence: TGTGCCAGCAGCTTCGGACAGGGGGCTCCCGGGGAGCTGTTTTTT. Translation gives CASSFGQGAPGELFF.

CDR3 sequence (DNA): TGTGCCAGCATCTTCGACGGCACCGGGGAGCTGTTTTTT. Translation: CASIFDGTGELFF. The gene calls are TRBV6-5 and TRBJ2-2; no firm D call. Per germline, CDR1 MNHEY and CDR2 SVGAGI. The CDR3 is made up of 13 amino acids. Trimming shortened V by 7 bases and J by 4 bases, and 10 bases separated the two germline ends.

The V and J genes are TRBV10-3 and TRBJ2-7; TRBD1 agrees at 7 bases. V lost 4 bases to trimming and J lost 0 bases; unmatched junction nucleotides: 6. The CDR3 covers 15 residues. From germline, CDR1 is ENHRY and CDR2 SYGVKD. The CDR3 spells CAISASGTASYEQYF. CDR3 nucleotide sequence: TGTGCCATCAGTGCATCCGGGACAGCCTCCTACGAGCAGTACTTC.

This clone has just one count. The chain combines TRBV29-1 with TRBJ2-7; the match to TRBD1 covers 7 bases. J gave up 4 bases and V 8 bases, and 8 bases lay outside the gene matches. CDR3 length: 12 amino acids. The germline gives CDR1 SQVTM, CDR2 ANQGSEA. The DNA of the CDR3 is TGCAGCCGACGACAGGGTGTGTACGAGCAGTACTTC. This encodes CSRRQGVYEQYF.

The chain links TRBV2 to TRBJ2-2; TRBD1 might be the D (5 bases). Trimming cost V 6 bases and J 0 bases, with 8 bases left between them. The CDR3 has 14 amino acids. Per germline, CDR1 SNHLY and CDR2 FYNNEI. DNA of the CDR3: TGTGCCAGCAGCAGACAGCCGAACACCGGGGAGCTGTTTTTT. It encodes CASSRQPNTGELFF.

This clone has just one count. This chain uses TRBV5-1 with TRBJ2-1, with D unresolved. The germline V and J ends were trimmed by 1 base and 1 base, with 3 bases remaining between them. This CDR3 comprises 13 residues. Germline-derived CDR1 and CDR2 are SGHRS and YFSETQ. For the CDR3, the DNA is TGCGCCAGCAGCTTGAGATCCTACAATGAGCAGTTCTTC. This sequence encodes CASSLRSYNEQFF.

The chain has TRBV2 and TRBJ1-2; D might be TRBD1 (5 bases). The CDR3 sequence is 14 residues long. Germline values: CDR1 SNHLY, CDR2 FYNNEI. V was pared by 1 base and J by 0 bases, with 6 bases between. The CDR3 DNA reads as TGTGCCAGCAGTGAAGTGGGACCTAACTATGGCTACACCTTC. Its translation: CASSEVGPNYGYTF. Full variable domain (missing parts from reference TRBV2 and TRBJ1-2): EPEVTQTPSHQVTQMGQEVILRCVPISNHLYFYWYRQILGQKVEFLVSFYNNEISEKSEIFDDQFSVERPDGSNFTLKIRSTKLEDSAMYFCASSEVGPNYGYTFGSGTRLTVV.

This chain joins TRBV3-1 (or the pseudogene TRBV3-2) and TRBJ1-5; no definite D call. The germline CDR1 and CDR2 sequences are LGHDT and YNNKEL (reference sequence). V lost 0 bases, J lost 5 bases, and 11 bases lay in between. The CDR3 totals 15 residues. For the CDR3, the DNA is TGTGCCAGCAGCCAAGATTCGGGGAACTATCAGCCCCAGCATTTT. This translates into CASSQDSGNYQPQHF.

V usage is TRBV5-1 and J usage is TRBJ2-2; D is undetermined. The CDR3 sequence is 12 residues long. Trimming removed 0 bases at V and 6 bases at J, with 3 bases between. Germline-derived CDR1 and CDR2 are SGHRS and YFSETQ. For the CDR3, the DNA is TGCGCCAGCAGCTTGGCCCCCGGGGAGCTGTTTTTT. It encodes CASSLAPGELFF.

CDR3 bases: TGCAGTGCCGGGGTCGGGGGGGCGCAGTATTTT. This sequence encodes CSAGVGGAQYF. The chain employs TRBV20-1 and TRBJ2-3; TRBD2 agrees at 8 bases. From germline, CDR1 is DFQATT and CDR2 SNEGSKA (reference sequence). V shed 6 bases and J 10 bases; nucleotides not matched to a gene: 6. The CDR3 consists of 11 residues.

The chain carries TRBV30 and TRBJ1-2, with a tentative D call TRBD1 (6 bases). Germline values: CDR1 GTSNPN, CDR2 SVGIG (reference sequence). The ends were cut back, 3 bases at V and 1 base at J, with 12 bases in the middle. This CDR3 is built from 14 residues. The CDR3 region has the DNA TGTGCCTGGAGCCTGTACAGGGTTAACTATGGCTACACCTTC. This gives the protein CAWSLYRVNYGYTF.

The CDR3 nucleotides are TGTGCCAGCAGTTTCCCCGCCGAACACTATTCCTACGAGCAGTACTTC. Amino acid sequence: CASSFPAEHYSYEQYF. The rearrangement links TRBV28 to TRBJ2-7; D is uncertain. This CDR3 contains 16 residues. Germline-derived CDR1 and CDR2 are MDHEN and SYDVKM. Deletions cut 3 bases from V and 1 base from J, with 16 bases between. The whole variable domain, filled in from reference TRBV28 and TRBJ2-7, reads DVKVTQSSRYLVKRTGEKVFLECVQDMDHENMFWYRQDPGLGLRLIYFSYDVKMKEKGDIPEGYSVSREKKERFSLILESASTNQTSMYLCASSFPAEHYSYEQYFGPGTRLTVT.

The rearrangement uses TRBV19 and TRBJ2-5; 9 positions match TRBD1. The length of the CDR3 is 17 residues. V trimming: 5 bases; J trimming: 5 bases; junction bases outside the gene matches: 15. Germline-derived CDR1 and CDR2 are LNHDA and SQIVND (reference sequence). This CDR3 reads CASSGMGGRTGVETQYF. CDR3 DNA: TGTGCCAGTAGTGGCATGGGAGGGCGGACAGGGGTGGAGACCCAGTACTTC.

V gene TRBV9 combines with J gene TRBJ2-7, with D possibly being TRBD1 (6 bases). The germline gives CDR1 SGDLS, CDR2 YYNGEE. V was clipped by 4 bases and J by 3 bases, with 17 bases between them. CDR3 length equals 15 residues. Written as DNA, the CDR3 is TGTGCCAGCAGCCCACTGGACAGCGGAAACTACGAGCAGTACTTC. It yields the protein CASSPLDSGNYEQYF.

This chain links TRBV10-1 with TRBJ1-1; D is unresolved. Germline CDR1 is WNHNN and CDR2 is SYGVQD (reference sequence). This CDR3 spans 12 amino acids. V lost 9 bases and J lost 5, with 13 bases in between. The CDR3 region is CASQGRGTEAFF. The CDR3 nucleotides are TGCGCCAGTCAAGGGCGTGGGACTGAAGCTTTCTTT.

The sample holds a few counts of this clone. The rearrangement joins TRBV11-3 to TRBJ2-1, with a tentative D call TRBD1 (5 bases). Germline assignment: CDR1 SGHNT and CDR2 YENEEA. V lost 0 bases to trimming and J lost 1 base, with 13 bases between them. The CDR3 runs 17 residues. The CDR3, as DNA: TGTGCCAGCAGCTTAGATAATAGAGACAGATCCTACAATGAGCAGTTCTTC. Its translation is CASSLDNRDRSYNEQFF.

This rearrangement joins TRBV24-1 to TRBJ2-3; the D gene is possibly TRBD1 (6 bases). CDR1 and CDR2 from the germline V gene are KGHDR and SFDVKD. CDR3 size: 13 residues. Trimming pared 4 bases from V and 9 bases from J, leaving 13 bases between. The CDR3 nucleotides read TGTGCCACCAGTGAGCTCACAGGGAACACGCAGTATTTT. Translated: CATSELTGNTQYF.

The rearrangement uses TRBV7-9 and TRBJ1-3; 7 bases are a match to TRBD1. V trimming: 4 bases; J trimming: 4 bases; junction bases outside the gene matches: 10. The CDR3 has 16 residues. Germline V gives CDR1 SEHNR, CDR2 FQNEAQ (reference sequence). The CDR3 loop reads CASSSRRDSPGNTIYF. The CDR3 DNA reads as TGTGCCAGCAGCTCGCGGCGGGACAGTCCCGGAAACACCATATATTTT. Looking up the rest from reference TRBV7-9 and TRBJ1-3 gives the full variable domain: DTGVSQNPRHKITKRGQNVTFRCDPISEHNRLYWYRQTLGQGPEFLTYFQNEAQLEKSRLLSDRFSAERPKGSFSTLEIQRTEQGDSAMYLCASSSRRDSPGNTIYFGEGSWLTVV.

This chain connects TRBV21-1 to TRBJ1-5; the table's D call, TRBD1, was not checked against the DNA. TRBV21-1 is an annotated pseudogene. CDR3 length: 17 residues. The CDR3 DNA reads as TGTGCCAGCAGCCTTCCTCACAGAGAATATAGCAATCAGCCCCAGCATTTT. Translation: CASSLPHREYSNQPQHF.